A selection of T cell receptor beta chains follows, all from one sample in a study of a mutant IDH1 vaccine in newly diagnosed glioma. Profiling relied on immunoSEQ multiplex PCR, and the TCRdb table lists in-frame clones only, not all of them. The sample carries tens of thousands of clones, approximately 83% recorded once. The sequences come from PBMCs, collected from a glioma patient treated with radiotherapy, temozolomide or both. The receptors derive from a woman aged 45 to 65 with glioma. Both conserved end residues are part of each CDR3. The order of the fields is V gene, J gene, clone size, CDR3 protein. A clone size is listed for some rows: how often the clone was seen (once, few, many), or a class if it is expanded.

V: TRBV9; J: TRBJ1-6; size: -; CDR3: CASSARDTTGSPLHF
V: TRBV19; J: TRBJ1-3; size: -; CDR3: CASRTSPGNTIYF
V: TRBV9; J: TRBJ2-7; size: -; CDR3: CASSVVGGATGGEQYF
V: TRBV9; J: TRBJ1-1; size: -; CDR3: CASSASQGTEAFF
V: TRBV6-5; J: TRBJ1-2; size: -; CDR3: CASSFGGSDYGYTF
V: TRBV28; J: TRBJ1-2; size: -; CDR3: CASSPRAGGSLFGYTF
V: TRBV5-6; J: TRBJ1-1; size: -; CDR3: CASSLRVNTEAFF
V: TRBV6-5; J: TRBJ2-3; size: -; CDR3: CASSQTMDTQYF
V: TRBV7-2; J: TRBJ2-1; size: -; CDR3: CASSFSSNNEQFF
V: TRBV2; J: TRBJ1-3; size: -; CDR3: CASSPLTGLDGNTIYF
V: TRBV6-5; J: TRBJ1-1; size: -; CDR3: CASSYSRELGTEAFF
V: TRBV28; J: TRBJ1-1; size: many; CDR3: CASWDRQGGVTEAFF
V: TRBV7-8; J: TRBJ2-1; size: -; CDR3: CASSLEWSDYNEQFF
V: TRBV18; J: TRBJ1-2; size: -; CDR3: CASSADRNYGYTF
V: TRBV30; J: TRBJ1-1; size: -; CDR3: CAWSVRVYTEAFF
V: TRBV19; J: TRBJ2-5; size: -; CDR3: CASSSPGQATLRTQYF
V: TRBV6-5; J: TRBJ2-3; size: -; CDR3: CASSYGDTSTDTQYF
V: TRBV25-1; J: TRBJ1-2; size: -; CDR3: CASSEGGRPGGYTF
V: TRBV9; J: TRBJ2-3; size: -; CDR3: CASSPPGADTQYF
V: TRBV6-1; J: TRBJ1-1; size: -; CDR3: CASSAWGQGARVGEAFF
V: TRBV15; J: TRBJ2-7; size: -; CDR3: CATSGQGAYEQYF
V: TRBV6-5; J: -; size: -; CDR3: CASGHFRGRDEQYF
V: TRBV7-9; J: TRBJ2-3; size: few; CDR3: CASSFLGQRTDTQYF
V: TRBV10-3; J: TRBJ2-5; size: -; CDR3: CAISEGIRGAETQYF
V: TRBV19; J: TRBJ2-2; size: -; CDR3: CASRRRGEAGELFF
V: TRBV7-3; J: TRBJ1-3; size: -; CDR3: CASSLSGSGNTIYF
V: TRBV6-6; J: TRBJ1-2; size: -; CDR3: CASQGSTAYGYTF
V: TRBV2; J: TRBJ1-5; size: -; CDR3: CASSTGGWNQPQHF
V: TRBV11-2; J: TRBJ2-1; size: -; CDR3: CATASGNRAYNEQFF
V: TRBV15; J: TRBJ1-5; size: -; CDR3: CATSRDRDMSQHF
V: TRBV2; J: TRBJ1-3; size: -; CDR3: CASRDRASGNTIYF
V: TRBV6-4; J: TRBJ1-1; size: few; CDR3: CASSDSGRGEAFF
V: TRBV19; J: TRBJ1-2; size: -; CDR3: CASDHRDSFYGYTF
V: TRBV7-9; J: TRBJ1-4; size: once; CDR3: CASSWGLETNEKLFF
V: TRBV11-3; J: TRBJ1-3; size: -; CDR3: CASSFIVGGSGNTIYF
V: TRBV5-4; J: TRBJ1-2; size: -; CDR3: CASSRPGQRPYGYTF
V: TRBV7-7; J: TRBJ2-2; size: -; CDR3: CASSPGAGAGELFF
V: TRBV27; J: TRBJ1-1; size: few; CDR3: CASRRQGAPTEAFF
V: TRBV6-5; J: TRBJ2-7; size: -; CDR3: CASSSPGHGVYEQYF
V: TRBV9; J: TRBJ1-1; size: -; CDR3: CASTRLIDTEAFF
V: TRBV19; J: TRBJ1-5; size: -; CDR3: CASSIRNSGVQPQHF
V: TRBV29-1; J: TRBJ2-1; size: -; CDR3: CSVEIFGGGGNEQFF
V: TRBV7-2; J: TRBJ1-1; size: -; CDR3: CASSSAHRGRNTEAFF
V: TRBV2; J: TRBJ2-1; size: -; CDR3: CATTGGNEQFF
V: TRBV7-9; J: TRBJ2-5; size: once; CDR3: CASSAGGGRQETQYF
V: TRBV19; J: TRBJ2-7; size: -; CDR3: CASRQGTEQYF
V: TRBV4-2; J: TRBJ2-1; size: -; CDR3: CASSEKNGLAQYNEQFF
V: TRBV7-2; J: TRBJ2-5; size: -; CDR3: CASSSRGETQYF
V: TRBV27; J: TRBJ1-1; size: -; CDR3: CASSLDRRVPEAFF
V: TRBV6-4; J: TRBJ2-2; size: -; CDR3: CASSEKGDTGELFF